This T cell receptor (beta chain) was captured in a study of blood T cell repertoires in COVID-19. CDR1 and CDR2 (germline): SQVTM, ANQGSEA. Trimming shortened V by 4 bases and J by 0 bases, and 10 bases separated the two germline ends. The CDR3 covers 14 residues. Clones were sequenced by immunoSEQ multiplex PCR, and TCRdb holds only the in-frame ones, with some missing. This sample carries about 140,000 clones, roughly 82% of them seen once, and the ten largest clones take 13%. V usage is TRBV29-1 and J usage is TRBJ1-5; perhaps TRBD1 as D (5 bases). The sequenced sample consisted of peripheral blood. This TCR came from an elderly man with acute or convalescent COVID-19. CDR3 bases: TGCAGCGTTGCCGGGCAGGGTAGCAATCAGCCCCAGCATTTT. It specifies CSVAGQGSNQPQHF.